This is a list of T cell receptor beta chains from one sample in a study of blood T cell repertoires in COVID-19. Clones were sequenced by immunoSEQ multiplex PCR, and TCRdb holds only the in-frame ones, with some missing. The data show about 160,000 clones, 65% to 85% seen once. The sample consisted of PBMCs or T cells enriched from blood (not recorded which). Receptors were obtained from a woman aged 40 to 49 with acute COVID-19. Each CDR3 is given with its conserved first and last residue. A D gene is named only where the DNA matches it firmly. Not all rows give a size; the values are once, few, many and, for expanded clones, a class.

size	V	J	D	DNA	CDR3
.	TRBV9	TRBJ2-3	.	TGTGCCAGCAGCGTAGGGGAGCGGCTTTGGATGGATACGCAGTATTTT	CASSVGERLWMDTQYF
.	TRBV18	TRBJ1-5	.	TGTGCCAGCTCACCGGGGCCAGATCCCCTTACGATCAATCAGCCCCAGCATTTT	CASSPGPDPLTINQPQHF
.	TRBV5-1	TRBJ2-5	TRBD2	TGCGCCAGCAGCACCCGGACTAGCGGCCAAGAGACCCAGTACTTC	CASSTRTSGQETQYF
.	TRBV6-5	TRBJ2-3	TRBD2	TGTGCCAGCAGGCCTAGCGGGAGGGCCTTACTTACGCAGTATTTT	CASRPSGRALLTQYF
.	TRBV18	TRBJ2-1	TRBD2	TGTGCCAGCTCGCTCGTGGGACTAGCGGGACCGAATGAGCAGTTCTTC	CASSLVGLAGPNEQFF
.	TRBV6-1	TRBJ2-3	.	TGTGCCAGCAGTGATCGGTTTAGCACAGATACGCAGTATTTT	CASSDRFSTDTQYF
.	TRBV30	TRBJ2-1	.	TGTGCCCAGGGGCTAAGCTCCTACAATGAGCAGTTCTTC	CAQGLSSYNEQFF
many	TRBV11-3	TRBJ1-6	TRBD1	TGTGCCAGCAGCTTCTCTGACAGGGATAATTCACCCCTCCACTTT	CASSFSDRDNSPLHF
.	TRBV6-6	TRBJ2-2	.	TGTGCCAGCAGTCCCCTGTATAGCGGTAACACCGGGGAGCTGTTTTTT	CASSPLYSGNTGELFF
.	TRBV5-1	TRBJ2-5	.	TGCGCCAGCAGCTCGGAGGGTCGGATGGCGGAGACCCAGTACTTC	CASSSEGRMAETQYF
.	TRBV11-2	TRBJ2-1	.	TGTGCCAGCAGCTTAGAAATCTTAAATGAGCAGTTCTTC	CASSLEILNEQFF
.	TRBV5-4	TRBJ1-1	TRBD1	TGTGCCAGCAGCGGAACACAGGGGACGAACACTGAAGCTTTCTTT	CASSGTQGTNTEAFF
.	TRBV11-3	TRBJ2-2	TRBD2	TGTGCCAGCAGCTCCGGCCTGGCTAGCGGGCACACCGGGGAGCTGTTTTTT	CASSSGLASGHTGELFF
.	TRBV6-6	TRBJ1-3	TRBD1	TGTGCCAGCAGTTCTGGGACAGGGATCAGAAACACCATATATTTT	CASSSGTGIRNTIYF
few	TRBV15	TRBJ2-1	TRBD2	TGTGCCACCAGCAGGGGGTCCCTAGCGGGAGGAAAGAATGAGCAGTTCTTC	CATSRGSLAGGKNEQFF
.	TRBV5-1	TRBJ2-1	.	TGCGCCAGCAGCTGGAGTGGGTATGAGCAGTTCTTC	CASSWSGYEQFF